A selection of T cell receptor beta chains follows, all from one sample in a study of T-cell memory formation after mild COVID-19. MiXCR was run by TCRdb on the 5' RACE reads, yielding one entry per CDR3 protein. This sample carries 180,000 or so distinct CDR3 sequences, around a tenth of them seen once, and the ten largest clones take 3.5% to 4%. The sequenced sample consisted of PBMCs or a T cell subset sorted from them (not recorded which). These receptors were obtained from a man younger than 35 who had mild COVID-19 (a few samples of this study predate the infection). Cell type and time point are not known. Both conserved end residues are part of each CDR3. The order of the fields is clone size, J gene, D gene, V gene, CDR3 protein, CDR3 DNA. D genes are given only for firm matches. Clone size appears in some rows only: once, few, many, or a class for an expanded clone.

clone size: few; J gene: TRBJ2-7; D gene: TRBD1; V gene: TRBV7-9; CDR3 protein: CASSFGQGPYEQYF; CDR3 DNA: TGTGCCAGCAGCTTCGGACAGGGCCCCTACGAGCAGTACTTC
clone size: .; J gene: TRBJ2-3; D gene: TRBD2; V gene: TRBV4-1; CDR3 protein: CASSPLGLAGTTDTQYF; CDR3 DNA: TGCGCCAGCAGCCCCTTGGGACTAGCGGGGACCACAGATACGCAGTATTTT
clone size: .; J gene: TRBJ2-1; D gene: TRBD1; V gene: TRBV5-1; CDR3 protein: CASSFWRDRANEQFF; CDR3 DNA: TGCGCCAGCAGCTTTTGGAGGGACAGGGCCAATGAGCAGTTCTTC
clone size: .; J gene: TRBJ1-6; D gene: TRBD1; V gene: TRBV7-2; CDR3 protein: CASSLDRGYSPLHF; CDR3 DNA: TGTGCCAGCAGTTTAGACAGGGGATATTCACCCCTCCACTTT
clone size: few; J gene: TRBJ2-3; D gene: .; V gene: TRBV5-6; CDR3 protein: CASSLRVISTDTQYF; CDR3 DNA: TGTGCCAGCAGCTTGAGGGTGATTAGCACAGATACGCAGTATTTT
clone size: .; J gene: TRBJ2-7; D gene: .; V gene: TRBV20-1; CDR3 protein: CSALPRSSYEQYF; CDR3 DNA: TGCAGTGCGTTACCAAGGAGCTCCTACGAGCAGTACTTC
clone size: .; J gene: TRBJ1-1; D gene: .; V gene: TRBV7-8; CDR3 protein: CASSSRFGTSNTEAFF; CDR3 DNA: TGTGCCAGCAGCTCTCGCTTTGGGACATCGAACACTGAAGCTTTCTTT
clone size: few; J gene: TRBJ1-4; D gene: .; V gene: TRBV4-2; CDR3 protein: CASSPEQGANEKLFF; CDR3 DNA: TGTGCCAGCAGCCCAGAACAAGGGGCGAATGAAAAACTGTTTTTT
clone size: .; J gene: TRBJ1-1; D gene: TRBD1; V gene: TRBV9; CDR3 protein: CASSRLTGASGTEAFF; CDR3 DNA: TGTGCCAGCAGCAGGCTGACAGGGGCATCGGGGACTGAAGCTTTCTTT
clone size: few; J gene: TRBJ2-3; D gene: .; V gene: TRBV20-1; CDR3 protein: CSARIPTGADTQYF; CDR3 DNA: TGCAGTGCTAGGATTCCGACGGGGGCAGATACGCAGTATTTT
clone size: medium-sized; J gene: TRBJ2-4; D gene: .; V gene: TRBV4-1; CDR3 protein: CATSGAGFLAKNIQYF; CDR3 DNA: TGCGCCACCTCGGGTGCGGGCTTTCTGGCCAAAAACATTCAGTACTTC
clone size: .; J gene: TRBJ1-4; D gene: .; V gene: TRBV10-3; CDR3 protein: CAISARGADEKLFF; CDR3 DNA: TGTGCCATCAGCGCGCGGGGGGCCGATGAAAAACTGTTTTTT
clone size: .; J gene: TRBJ1-6; D gene: .; V gene: TRBV7-2; CDR3 protein: CASSLAKTGFGSPLHF; CDR3 DNA: TGTGCCAGCAGTTTAGCAAAAACAGGGTTCGGTTCACCCCTCCACTTT
clone size: many; J gene: TRBJ2-1; D gene: .; V gene: TRBV20-1; CDR3 protein: CSARARRPWSYNEQFF; CDR3 DNA: TGCAGTGCTAGAGCGAGGCGGCCTTGGTCCTACAATGAGCAGTTCTTC